Listed here is a single TCR beta chain. The target antigen is unknown. J gave up 0 bases and V 2 bases, and 8 bases lay outside the gene matches. Germline values: CDR1 LGHNA, CDR2 YSLEER. This CDR3 has 18 residues. Each donor was a healthy Caucasian individual from Russia, aged roughly 6 to 100. Every donor gave roughly 9.2 milliliters of peripheral blood. Isolation per sample recovered at least 6.5 million PBMCs. Next came a second PCR, run for about 7 to 12 cycles, which used a sample-barcoded 5' primer along with a J-beta primer mix. Each CDR3 protein is one row after TCRdb ran MiXCR on the 5' RACE reads. Of about 600,000 distinct CDR3 sequences detected, around 48% appear once; the ten largest clones hold 20% to 25%. The sample is drawn from a study of blood T cells in healthy people across ages. Findings of the study overall: With donor CMV status unknown, expanded clonotype changes were possibly confounded.

The rearrangement links TRBV4-3 to TRBJ2-2; 8 nucleotides align to TRBD2. The receptor comes from a man at least 80 years old in good health. Sequenced material: blood. The DNA for the CDR3 is TGCGCCAGCAGCCAAAACGGGGGGGTTTGGACGAACACCGGGGAGCTGTTTTTT. It yields the protein CASSQNGGVWTNTGELFF.